Listed here are 15 T cell receptor beta chains from one sample, sequenced in a study of T-cell reconstitution after alpha-beta-depleted transplantation in children. A library of TCRbeta sequences, prepared with unique molecular identifiers, was generated. A single record per CDR3 protein comes from TCRdb applying MiXCR to the PCR reads. The sample shows hundreds of thousands of distinct CDR3 sequences, roughly 10% of them seen only once. This specimen consisted of PBMCs from the stem cell graft donor, obtained from the stem cell graft. All receptors derive from a human donor who donated a stem cell graft to a child with acute lymphoblastic leukemia.

This clonotype occurred a few times. The gene calls are TRBV20-1 and TRBJ1-2; D is possibly TRBD1 (5 bases). V lost 4 bases and J lost 4, with 13 bases in between. The germline gives CDR1 DFQATT, CDR2 SNEGSKA (reference sequence). This CDR3 has 13 amino acids. CDR3 DNA: TGCAGTGCTACCTCAGGGTCGCTCTATGGCTACACCTTC. It specifies CSATSGSLYGYTF.

Many counts were recorded for this clonotype. The rearrangement links TRBV9 to TRBJ1-1; no reliable D call. The CDR3 is 14 amino acids. In germline, CDR1 is SGDLS, CDR2 YYNGEE. The V end lost 0 bases, the J end lost 2 bases, and 8 bases lay between the germline ends. The CDR3: CASSVVRYNTEAFF. The CDR3 bases are TGTGCCAGCAGCGTAGTCCGTTATAACACTGAAGCTTTCTTT.

The V and J genes are TRBV20-1 and TRBJ2-5; 9 nucleotides align to TRBD1. V was pared by 0 bases and J by 3 bases, with 8 bases of the junction left unmatched. This CDR3 is 16 amino acids long. Per the germline V gene, CDR1 is DFQATT and CDR2 is SNEGSKA (reference sequence). The chain's CDR3 is CSARDFNRGPEETQYF. CDR3 DNA: TGCAGTGCTAGAGATTTTAACAGGGGGCCTGAAGAGACCCAGTACTTC.

This clonotype was seen at least ten times. The chain has TRBV5-1 and TRBJ2-7; D call uncertain. This CDR3 contains 14 residues. Germline CDR1 reads SGHRS; CDR2 reads YFSETQ. Between the trimmed V and J ends, which lost 1 base and 0 bases, there was a span of 8 bases. The CDR3 spells CASSLFGYSYEQYF. The DNA of the CDR3 is TGCGCCAGCAGCTTGTTCGGCTACTCCTACGAGCAGTACTTC.

The chain recombines TRBV9 with TRBJ1-4; possible D gene TRBD1, 5 bases. The V and J ends lost 4 bases and 4 bases respectively, with 14 bases between them. The CDR3 is 15 amino acids. CDR1 is SGDLS and CDR2 is YYNGEE in the germline V gene. The CDR3 DNA reads TGTGCCAGCAGCCCTGACAGCAGCCTTAATGAAAAACTGTTTTTT. Its translation is CASSPDSSLNEKLFF.

This clonotype was seen a handful of times. The chain couples TRBV20-1 to TRBJ1-2; D remains ambiguous. V dropped 3 bases and J dropped 3 bases, with 11 bases sitting between them. CDR1 and CDR2 (germline): DFQATT, SNEGSKA (reference sequence). This CDR3 region has 13 residues. The CDR3 spells CSASERQYYGYTF. The DNA for the CDR3 is TGCAGTGCTAGCGAGCGGCAGTACTATGGCTACACCTTC.

The chain recombines TRBV19 with TRBJ2-2; no clear D gene. The CDR3 totals 14 residues. Between the trimmed V and J ends, which lost 3 bases and 3 bases, there was a span of 8 bases. Germline CDR1 reads LNHDA; CDR2 reads SQIVND (reference sequence). This chain's CDR3 is CASSIYRDTGELFF. DNA for the CDR3: TGTGCCAGTAGTATCTACAGAGACACCGGGGAGCTGTTTTTT.

The chain links TRBV5-5 to TRBJ2-7, with D possibly being TRBD2 (6 bases). V lost 3 bases and J 1 base, leaving 11 bases between the germline ends. Germline V gives CDR1 SGHKS, CDR2 YYEKEE (reference sequence). The CDR3 length is 14 residues. The CDR3 DNA sequence: TGTGCCAGCAGCTCCCAAGGGACTTCCTACGAGCAGTACTTC. Amino acids: CASSSQGTSYEQYF.

This clonotype was observed many times. CDR3 amino acids: CASRDGRGLADYNEQFF. CDR3 coding DNA: TGTGCCAGCAGGGATGGTAGGGGACTAGCCGATTACAATGAGCAGTTCTTC. This sequence joins TRBV7-2 and TRBJ2-1, with TRBD2 identical over 9 bases. The germline CDR1 and CDR2 sequences are SGHTA and FQGNSA. V lost 6 bases, J lost 4 bases, and 13 bases stayed unmatched. This CDR3 has 17 amino acids.

This clonotype showed up many times. The chain joins TRBV6-5 to TRBJ2-7; D possibly corresponds to TRBD1 (5 bases). The CDR3 is 14 amino acids. Between the trimmed V and J ends, which lost 2 bases and 6 bases, there was a span of 14 bases. Germline V gene lookup returns CDR1 MNHEY and CDR2 SVGAGI. CDR3 sequence reads: CASSYGRGGGEQYF. The CDR3 DNA follows: TGTGCCAGCAGTTACGGTAGGGGTGGTGGCGAGCAGTACTTC.

This clonotype was seen more than once but under ten times. A junction end diverges from the germline sequence, so it may reflect a read error. The V and J genes are TRBV7-8 and TRBJ2-6; possibly TRBD1 or TRBD2 for D (5 bases each). Germline-derived CDR1 and CDR2 are SGHVS and FQNEAQ. The CDR3 runs 20 residues. CDR3 sequence (DNA): TGTTCCAGCACACGGACCTTACAGAGGGGTAGGCTTAGTGGGGCCAACGTCCTGACTTTC. This sequence encodes CSSTRTLQRGRLSGANVLTF.

This clonotype was seen at least ten times. The rearrangement uses TRBV2 and TRBJ2-3; 8 bases match TRBD2. Trimming removed 2 bases from V and 2 bases from J; junction bases left unmatched: 3. CDR3 length: 15 residues. Germline lookup yields CDR1 SNHLY and CDR2 FYNNEI. CDR3 sequence: CASSEQRGFTDTQYF. In DNA form, the CDR3 reads TGTGCCAGCAGTGAACAGCGGGGGTTCACAGATACGCAGTATTTT.

In regard to this clonotype: A single base separates this from a much larger clone, so it may be a read error. This chain uses TRBV5-1 with TRBJ1-1; D uncertain. The CDR3 covers 13 residues. The V gene's germline CDR1 is SGHRS and CDR2 YFSETQ. V lost 0 bases and J lost 6, with 9 bases in between. CDR3 protein: CASSLDPNPEAFF. CDR3 DNA sequence: TGCGCCAGCAGCTTGGATCCCAACCCTGAAGCTTTCTTT.

This clonotype occurred a few times. The rearrangement links TRBV11-2 to TRBJ2-5; 11 bases match TRBD2. The trim removed 1 base at V and 3 bases at J, leaving 10 bases unmatched. CDR3 size: 18 residues. Germline lookup yields CDR1 SGHAT and CDR2 FQNNGV. The CDR3 spells CASSLGHRLAGTKETQYF. The DNA of the CDR3 is TGTGCCAGCAGCTTAGGCCACAGACTAGCGGGGACGAAAGAGACCCAGTACTTC.

The V call is TRBV7-2, the J call TRBJ2-7, with 7 nucleotides matching TRBD2. Per germline, CDR1 SGHTA and CDR2 FQGNSA. The CDR3 runs to 14 residues. Trimming at V came to 10 bases and at J to 1 base, leaving 10 bases not matched to a gene. The CDR3 region is CAISWGGTSYEQYF. The CDR3 DNA sequence: TGTGCCATTAGTTGGGGGGGGACTTCCTACGAGCAGTACTTC.